This T cell receptor beta chain stems from a study of T-cell memory formation after mild COVID-19 listed by TCRdb under 2021. Concerning the study at large: Most TCR sequence clusters were specific to one of the two donors. Two young, previously healthy adult volunteers made up the cohort, one male and one female. In two donors, T-cell clones that expanded and contracted after mild COVID-19 were tracked by sequencing TCRalpha and TCRbeta repertoires over time. The investigation overall reported the following: SARS-CoV-2 specificity of the second-wave clones peaking on day 37 was not confirmed. Only two mild cases were covered by the study, and larger cohorts that include severe cases with pre-infection samples were considered necessary. Clones contracting from day 15 to 85 had balanced CD4/CD8 phenotypes, while a second wave expanding from day 15 to 37 was biased towards CD4+. Contracting CD4+ clones were found mainly in CM and EM memory subsets, while CD8+ clones were enriched in EMRA. The detection of some responding clones in pre-infection memory suggests that pre-existing cross-reactive memory T cells joined the SARS-CoV-2 response.

Ficoll-Paque density gradient centrifugation was used to isolate PBMCs. This clonotype was counted many times. The antigen it binds to is not known. The sample holds no much larger clone one base away, and base qualities are not on file. Sequenced using an Illumina NovaSeq 6000. Using 5'RACE with constant-segment primers, TCRalpha and TCRbeta cDNA libraries were constructed, with sample barcodes and unique molecular identifiers added in the process. RNA was extracted from every sample with Trizol reagent. The libraries were amplified in two PCR steps, and the second step added a second sample barcode and Illumina TruSeq adapters. The libraries were sequenced on an Illumina NovaSeq using 2 x 150 bp paired-end reads. Turning to the authors' computational methods: The reads were demultiplexed and collapsed into UMI-guided consensus sequences using migec v1.2.7. Using mixcr v2.1.11, UMI consensuses were aligned to TRA and TRB V and J templates and then assembled into clonotypes. A clonotype was counted as expanded or contracted only if both edgeR and NoisET called the change significant, with noise models trained on biological replicates. For edgeR calls, the thresholds were a false discovery rate-adjusted p below 0.01 and a log2 fold-change of 1. As an exploratory analysis of dynamics, PCA with hierarchical clustering was applied to max-normalized trajectories of the 1000 most abundant clonotypes. The CD4 or CD8 phenotype of responding clones was assigned using the separately sequenced CD4+ and CD8+ repertoires. TCRdb passed the public sequencing reads through fastp at Q25 and MiXCR, retaining productive beta sequences. Identical CDR3 proteins give one entry, which carries the most common genes and DNA. V and J calls and clone size were set by TCRdb, not the authors. This sample has approximately 390,000 distinct CDR3 sequences in its table, and more than 15% of those were observed once. Around a fifth of the sample is taken by the ten largest.

The CDR3 covers 15 residues, taking in both the cysteine and the phenylalanine. The entry retains the CDR3 DNA only, 45 bases that are in frame from base 1. Trimming at the junction amounts to 8 bases on V and 1 base on J, and the germline ends lie 18 bases apart. CDR1 and CDR2 are read off the germline V gene as SQVTM and ANQGSEA. The chain links TRBV29-1 with TRBJ2-1; the D segment cannot be called with confidence. Sequencing input: PBMCs or a T cell subset sorted from them (not recorded which). The source is a young man who had mild COVID-19 (a few samples of this study predate the infection). The sample titles of this study are shuffled in the database, so cell type and time point are left out; the donor was told from shared clones. The CDR3 protein sequence reads: CSYHPDAQSYNEQFF. The DNA sequence follows: TGCAGCTACCACCCTGATGCTCAATCCTACAATGAGCAGTTCTTC.